The 11 T cell receptor beta chains presented below share a single source sample, sequenced in a study of shared clonotypes between healthy human individuals. Cells designated naive CD8 were CD45RO-negative and were positively selected for CCR7, with terminally differentiated effector memory CD45RA+ cells excluded. Using immunoSEQ multiplex PCR, the repertoire was profiled, and TCRdb retains in-frame clones only, with some absent. The data contain about 2.1 million clones, 85% to 95% of them singletons. Sequences were obtained from naive CD8+ T cells from PBMCs. The source of these receptors is a man aged 18 to 35 in good health. Some clones in this sample may be carry-over from other donors' samples.

This rearrangement joins TRBV5-5 to TRBJ2-7; maybe TRBD1 (12 bases). Germline-derived CDR1 and CDR2 are SGHKS and YYEKEE (reference sequence). This CDR3 contains 20 residues. Trimming took 4 bases from V and 5 from J, leaving 34 bases between them. The CDR3 coding sequence is TGTGCCAGCAGCAGGGGACAGGGGGCTCCCCTCCTAGCGGGAGGCCACGAGCAGTACTTC. It codes for CASSRGQGAPLLAGGHEQYF.

In its sample, this clone was seen once. The chain uses TRBV6-5 and TRBJ1-2, with 10 bases that match TRBD1. With V trimmed by 4 bases and J by 4 bases, 6 bases remained unmatched. The CDR3 extends over 15 amino acids. Per germline, CDR1 MNHEY and CDR2 SVGAGI. The CDR3: CASSSTGGAGYGYTF. DNA of the CDR3: TGTGCCAGCAGTTCGACAGGGGGCGCCGGCTATGGCTACACCTTC.

The chain joins TRBV11-2 to TRBJ2-7; 7 nucleotides align to TRBD1. This CDR3 is 13 amino acids long. Germline lookup yields CDR1 SGHAT and CDR2 FQNNGV. J lost 2 bases, V lost 5 bases, and 3 bases had no gene match. The DNA of the CDR3 is TGTGCCAGCAGCCCCGACAGGGCCTACGAGCAGTACTTC. This gives the protein CASSPDRAYEQYF.

CDR3 bases: TGTGCCAGTAGATTAACAGGGGAAGAGCAGTTCTTC. This gives the protein CASRLTGEEQFF. The chain couples TRBV19 to TRBJ2-1; 7 bases line up with TRBD1. Germline CDR1 reads LNHDA; CDR2 reads SQIVND (reference sequence). With 6 bases clipped from V and 10 bases from J, the junction kept 6 bases outside the gene matches. The CDR3 is made up of 12 amino acids. Combining the CDR3 with reference TRBV19 and TRBJ2-1 gives the whole variable domain DGGITQSPKYLFRKEGQNVTLSCEQNLNHDAMYWYRQDPGQGLRLIYYSQIVNDFQKGDIAEGYSVSREKKESFPLTVTSAQKNPTAFYLCASRLTGEEQFFGPGTRLTVL.

The V gene is TRBV28, the J gene TRBJ2-7, with TRBD2 identical over 9 bases. This CDR3 contains 16 residues. V lost 4 bases and J lost 2; bases outside the gene matches: 9. Germline V gives CDR1 MDHEN, CDR2 SYDVKM. CDR3 nucleotides: TGTGCCAGCAGTTCCCCACTAGCGGGCCTTCCCTACGAGCAGTACTTC. Protein product: CASSSPLAGLPYEQYF.

The CDR3 reads CASPSQSSYNEQFF. The CDR3 coding sequence is TGCGCCAGTCCATCACAGAGCTCCTACAATGAGCAGTTCTTC. The chain couples TRBV10-1 to TRBJ2-1, with no clear D. Between the trimmed V and J ends, which lost 9 bases and 0 bases, there was a span of 12 bases. The CDR3 consists of 14 residues. Germline-derived CDR1 and CDR2 are WNHNN and SYGVQD (reference sequence).

This chain connects TRBV11-3 to TRBJ2-5; D not certain. The CDR3 extends over 13 amino acids. The V and J ends lost 5 bases and 3 bases respectively, with 10 bases between them. Germline assignment: CDR1 SGHNT and CDR2 YENEEA. As DNA, the CDR3 is TGTGCCAGCAGCGCGCGAAATGAAGAGACCCAGTACTTC. Protein sequence: CASSARNEETQYF.

The chain combines TRBV27 with TRBJ2-1, with 7 bases lining up with TRBD2. Germline CDR1 reads MNHEY; CDR2 reads SMNVEV (reference sequence). V gave up 3 bases and J gave up 7 bases; unmatched junction bases: 15. There are 17 residues in the CDR3. The CDR3 coding sequence is TGTGCCAGCAGTTTCTCCTGGGGGGAGGGCGTGGGAAATGAGCAGTTCTTC. Encoded protein: CASSFSWGEGVGNEQFF.

DNA for the CDR3: TGTGCCAGCAGCCCCGGGCTTCGCTCCTACAATGAGCAGTTCTTC. It codes for CASSPGLRSYNEQFF. The gene calls are TRBV11-3 and TRBJ2-1; no definite D call. The V end was cut by 5 bases, the J end by 0 bases, with 11 bases between. Germline CDR1 is SGHNT and CDR2 is YENEEA. CDR3 length equals 15 residues.

This chain links TRBV7-2 with TRBJ1-3; D is uncertain. Germline loops: CDR1 SGHTA, CDR2 FQGNSA. The CDR3 runs to 12 residues. The ends were cut back, 4 bases at V and 2 bases at J, with 3 bases in the middle. The CDR3 sequence: CASSYPGNTIYF. CDR3 nucleotides: TGTGCCAGCAGCTATCCTGGAAACACCATATATTTT. Complete variable domain (other parts from reference TRBV7-2 and TRBJ1-3): GAGVSQSPSNKVTEKGKDVELRCDPISGHTALYWYRQSLGQGLEFLIYFQGNSAPDKSGLPSDRFSAERTGGSVSTLTIQRTQQEDSAVYLCASSYPGNTIYFGEGSWLTVV.

This clone showed up just once. The rearrangement joins TRBV7-9 to TRBJ2-1, with 10 nucleotides matching TRBD2. Per the germline V gene, CDR1 is SEHNR and CDR2 is FQNEAQ (reference sequence). The CDR3 has 16 amino acids. J gave up 3 bases and V 7 bases, and 9 bases lay outside the gene matches. The CDR3 region is CASTRPGLAIYNEQFF. The CDR3, as DNA: TGTGCCAGCACCCGCCCGGGACTAGCGATCTACAATGAGCAGTTCTTC.